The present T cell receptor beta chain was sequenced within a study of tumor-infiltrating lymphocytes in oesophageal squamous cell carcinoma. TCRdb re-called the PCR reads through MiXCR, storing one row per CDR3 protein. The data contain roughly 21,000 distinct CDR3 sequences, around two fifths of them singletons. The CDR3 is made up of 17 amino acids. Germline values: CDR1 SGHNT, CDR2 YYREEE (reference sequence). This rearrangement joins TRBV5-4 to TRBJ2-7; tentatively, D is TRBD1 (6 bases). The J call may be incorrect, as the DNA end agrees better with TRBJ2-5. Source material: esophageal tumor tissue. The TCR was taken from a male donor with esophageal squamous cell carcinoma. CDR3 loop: CASSTLGSSYREETQYF. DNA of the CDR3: TGTGCCAGCAGCACTCTGGGATCTAGCTACAGGGAAGAGACCCAGTACTTC.